One sample yielded the 4 T cell receptor beta chains listed below, sequenced in a study of blood T cell repertoires in COVID-19 (TCRdb year 2020). The library was generated by the immunoSEQ multiplex PCR assay. TCRdb took this table from immuneACCESS and kept in-frame rearrangements with V and J called. Such tables lack part of the clones; where checked against another copy, unresolved V genes explain under half of the gap, and the rest is unexplained. Counted in this sample were roughly 80,000 clones; over 75% of them appeared once. Together, the top ten hold around 12% of the sample. The sample comprised peripheral blood. The receptors here all came from an elderly man with acute or convalescent COVID-19.

This chain links TRBV12-5 with TRBJ2-1; 10 bases are a match to TRBD1. V shed 5 bases and J 6 bases; nucleotides not matched to a gene: 7. The CDR3 has 15 residues. CDR1 and CDR2 (germline): LGHNT, FRNRAP. The CDR3 loop is CASGRSGTGANEQFF. Here the CDR3 DNA reads TGTGCTAGTGGTAGATCCGGGACAGGGGCCAATGAGCAGTTCTTC.

This chain links TRBV5-8 with TRBJ1-1, with TRBD1 as a possible D gene (6 bases). Germline lookup yields CDR1 SGHTS and CDR2 YDEGEE. The V end was cut by 3 bases, the J end by 1 base, with 7 bases between. There are 13 residues in the CDR3. The CDR3 spells CASSWGRNTEAFF. The CDR3 region has the DNA TGTGCCAGCAGCTGGGGGCGGAACACTGAAGCTTTCTTT.

This clone was seen once. The chain combines TRBV11-2 with TRBJ2-1; 7 bases line up with TRBD1. The CDR3 runs to 14 residues. Trimming took 0 bases from V and 8 from J; bases not matched to a gene: 4. CDR1 is SGHAT, CDR2 FQNNGV, per germline. The CDR3 nucleotides are TGTGCCAGCAGCTTAGATCGACAGGGCTATGAGCAGTTCTTC. Translated, it gives CASSLDRQGYEQFF.

The CDR3 region has the DNA TGTGCCACCAGCCCGCGGACTAGCGGGGGGCCTCACAATGAGCAGTTCTTC. Translating gives CATSPRTSGGPHNEQFF. This sequence joins TRBV15 and TRBJ2-1; 14 positions match TRBD2. Germline assignment: CDR1 LNHNV and CDR2 YYDKDF (reference sequence). With 5 bases clipped from V and 5 bases from J, the junction kept 8 bases outside the gene matches. This CDR3 has 17 amino acids.